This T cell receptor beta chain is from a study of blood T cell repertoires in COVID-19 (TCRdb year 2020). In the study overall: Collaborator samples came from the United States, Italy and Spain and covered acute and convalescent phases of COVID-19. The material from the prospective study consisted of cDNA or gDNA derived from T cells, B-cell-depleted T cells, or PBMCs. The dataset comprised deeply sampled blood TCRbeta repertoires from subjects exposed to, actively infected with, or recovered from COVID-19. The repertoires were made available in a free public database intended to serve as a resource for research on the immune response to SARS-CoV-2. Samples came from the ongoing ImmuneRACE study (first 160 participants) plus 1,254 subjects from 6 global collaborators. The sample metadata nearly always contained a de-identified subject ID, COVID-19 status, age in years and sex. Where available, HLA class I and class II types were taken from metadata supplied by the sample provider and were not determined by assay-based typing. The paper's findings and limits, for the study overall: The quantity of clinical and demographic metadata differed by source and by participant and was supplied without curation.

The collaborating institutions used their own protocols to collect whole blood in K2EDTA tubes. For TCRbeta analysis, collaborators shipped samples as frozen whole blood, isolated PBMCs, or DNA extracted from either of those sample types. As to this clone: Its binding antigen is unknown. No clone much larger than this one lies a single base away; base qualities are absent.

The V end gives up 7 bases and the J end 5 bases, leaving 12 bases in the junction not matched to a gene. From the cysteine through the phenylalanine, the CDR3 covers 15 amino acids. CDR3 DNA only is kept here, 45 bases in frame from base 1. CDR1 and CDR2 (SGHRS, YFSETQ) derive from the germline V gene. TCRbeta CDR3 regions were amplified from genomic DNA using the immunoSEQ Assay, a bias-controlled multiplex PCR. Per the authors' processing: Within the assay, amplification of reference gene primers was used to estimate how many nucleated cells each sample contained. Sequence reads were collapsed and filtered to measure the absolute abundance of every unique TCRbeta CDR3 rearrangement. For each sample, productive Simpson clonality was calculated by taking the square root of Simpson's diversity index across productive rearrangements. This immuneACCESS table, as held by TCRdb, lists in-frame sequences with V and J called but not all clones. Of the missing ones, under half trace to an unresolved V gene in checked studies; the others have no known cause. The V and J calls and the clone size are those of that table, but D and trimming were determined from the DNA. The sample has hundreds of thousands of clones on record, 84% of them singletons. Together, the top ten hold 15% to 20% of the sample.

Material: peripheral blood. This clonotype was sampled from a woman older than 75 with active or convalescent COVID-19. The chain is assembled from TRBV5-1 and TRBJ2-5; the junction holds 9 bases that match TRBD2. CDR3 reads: CASGQIAGDWETQYF. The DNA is TGCGCCAGCGGGCAAATAGCGGGGGATTGGGAGACCCAGTACTTC.